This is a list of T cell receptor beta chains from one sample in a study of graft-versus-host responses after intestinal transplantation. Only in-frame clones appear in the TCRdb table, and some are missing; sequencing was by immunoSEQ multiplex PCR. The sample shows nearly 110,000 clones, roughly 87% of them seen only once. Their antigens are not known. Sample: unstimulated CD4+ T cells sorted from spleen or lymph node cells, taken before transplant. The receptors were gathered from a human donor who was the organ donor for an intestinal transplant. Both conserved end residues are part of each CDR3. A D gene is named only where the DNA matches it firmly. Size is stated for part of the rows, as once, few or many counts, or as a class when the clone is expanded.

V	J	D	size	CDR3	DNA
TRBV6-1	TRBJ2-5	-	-	CASTRDSPGETQYF	TGTGCCAGCACCAGGGACTCGCCGGGCGAGACCCAGTACTTC
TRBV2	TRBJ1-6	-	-	CASSSEGSYNSPLHF	TGTGCCAGCAGTTCAGAGGGCTCCTATAATTCACCCCTCCACTTT
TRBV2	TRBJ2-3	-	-	CASSPAALGAATQYF	TGTGCCAGCAGTCCCGCGGCGTTGGGAGCCGCAACGCAGTATTTT
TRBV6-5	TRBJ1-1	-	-	CASSSLGAVNTEAFF	TGTGCCAGCAGTTCGTTGGGGGCTGTTAACACTGAAGCTTTCTTT
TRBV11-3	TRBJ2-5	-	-	CASSLGFEETQYF	TGTGCCAGCAGCTTAGGATTCGAAGAGACCCAGTACTTC
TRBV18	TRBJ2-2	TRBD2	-	CASSPPGLAGVRGELFF	TGTGCCAGCTCACCACCGGGACTAGCGGGAGTTAGAGGGGAGCTGTTTTTT
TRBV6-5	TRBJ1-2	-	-	CASSYSMAYGYTF	TGTGCCAGCAGTTACTCGATGGCCTATGGCTACACCTTC
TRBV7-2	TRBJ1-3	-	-	CASSLVGGTGNTIYF	TGTGCCAGCAGCTTAGTGGGTGGAACTGGAAACACCATATATTTT
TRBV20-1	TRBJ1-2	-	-	CSASRDGYTF	TGCAGTGCTAGTCGGGATGGCTACACCTTC
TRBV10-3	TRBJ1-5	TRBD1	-	CAIGELWTGAFQPQHF	TGTGCCATCGGTGAGTTATGGACAGGTGCTTTCCAGCCCCAGCATTTT
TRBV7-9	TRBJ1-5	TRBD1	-	CASSHGQGGGNQPQHF	TGTGCCAGCAGTCACGGACAGGGGGGGGGCAATCAGCCCCAGCATTTT
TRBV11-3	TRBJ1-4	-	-	CASSPGTGGNEKLFF	TGTGCCAGCAGTCCCGGGACCGGAGGGAATGAAAAACTGTTTTTT
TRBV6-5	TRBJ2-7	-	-	CASSYLADSSYEQYF	TGTGCCAGCAGTTACTTGGCGGACAGCTCCTACGAGCAGTACTTC
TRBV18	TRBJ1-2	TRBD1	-	CASSPGTVNLDTF	TGTGCCAGCTCACCCGGGACAGTCAATCTGGACACCTTC
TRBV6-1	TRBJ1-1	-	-	CASSRGPEAFF	TGTGCCAGCAGCCGTGGGCCTGAAGCTTTCTTT
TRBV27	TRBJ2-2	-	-	CASSPTLLYTGELFF	TGTGCCAGCAGCCCAACTCTCCTATACACCGGGGAGCTGTTTTTT
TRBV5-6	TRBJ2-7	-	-	CASSLGWGTSYEQYF	TGTGCCAGCAGCTTAGGCTGGGGGACCTCCTACGAGCAGTACTTC
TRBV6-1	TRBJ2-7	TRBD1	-	CASSGTGVYEQYF	TGTGCCAGCAGTGGGACAGGGGTGTACGAGCAGTACTTC
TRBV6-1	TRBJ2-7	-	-	CASKGLNTYEQYF	TGTGCCAGCAAAGGTCTTAACACCTACGAGCAGTACTTC
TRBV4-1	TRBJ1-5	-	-	CASSQRRNQPQHF	TGCGCCAGCAGCCAACGTAGGAATCAGCCCCAGCATTTT
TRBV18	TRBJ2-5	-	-	CAISPPTTTQAQYF	TGTGCCATCTCACCACCCACAACCACTCAGGCCCAGTACTTC
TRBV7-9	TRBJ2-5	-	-	CASSEGWGGRGETQYF	TGTGCCAGCAGCGAGGGCTGGGGCGGACGCGGGGAGACCCAGTACTTC
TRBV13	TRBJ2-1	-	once	CASSPPRGGLPRNEQFF	TGTGCCAGCAGCCCCCCTCGTGGGGGACTTCCTCGTAATGAGCAGTTCTTC
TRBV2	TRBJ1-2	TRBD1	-	CASSGRTGAYGYTF	TGTGCCAGCAGTGGTAGGACAGGGGCCTATGGCTACACCTTC
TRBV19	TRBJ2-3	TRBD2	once	CASSGVTSAVDTQYF	TGTGCCAGTAGTGGGGTGACTAGCGCAGTCGATACGCAGTATTTT
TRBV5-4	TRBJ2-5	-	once	CASSSGNPRETQYF	TGTGCCAGCAGCTCCGGGAACCCGAGGGAGACCCAGTACTTC
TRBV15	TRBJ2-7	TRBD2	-	CATSPTSGSNEQYF	TGTGCCACCAGCCCAACTAGCGGGAGCAACGAGCAGTACTTC
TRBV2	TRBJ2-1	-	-	CASTMGSYNEQFF	TGTGCCAGCACAATGGGCTCCTACAATGAGCAGTTCTTC
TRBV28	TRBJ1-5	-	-	CASTLYEGNRQPQHF	TGTGCCAGCACCCTATACGAGGGAAATAGGCAGCCCCAGCATTTT
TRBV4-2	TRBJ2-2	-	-	CASSQEVWDRNTGELFF	TGTGCCAGCAGCCAAGAGGTTTGGGACCGGAACACCGGGGAGCTGTTTTTT
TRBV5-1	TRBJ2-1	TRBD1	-	CASSQGQVGEQFF	TGCGCCAGCAGCCAGGGACAGGTTGGAGAGCAGTTCTTC
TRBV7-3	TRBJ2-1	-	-	CASSDFLRGSGTEQFF	TGTGCCAGCAGCGACTTCTTGAGGGGGAGTGGTACTGAGCAGTTCTTC
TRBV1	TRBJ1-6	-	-	CTSSQESGQGEGIHSPLHF	TGCACCAGCAGCCAAGAGTCCGGTCAGGGGGAAGGGATTCACTCACCCCTCCACTTT
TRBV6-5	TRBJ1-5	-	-	CASSSQDSNQPQHF	TGTGCCAGCAGCTCACAGGATAGCAATCAGCCCCAGCATTTT
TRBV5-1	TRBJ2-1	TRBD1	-	CASSPRDRAKTMGYNEQFF	TGCGCCAGCAGCCCTCGGGACAGGGCTAAAACAATGGGCTACAATGAGCAGTTCTTC
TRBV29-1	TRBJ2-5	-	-	CSGVKGGETQYF	TGCAGCGGTGTGAAGGGGGGGGAGACCCAGTACTTC
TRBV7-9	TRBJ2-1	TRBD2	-	CASTLGGLARNVNEQFF	TGTGCCAGCACCCTGGGGGGACTAGCGAGAAACGTCAATGAGCAGTTCTTC
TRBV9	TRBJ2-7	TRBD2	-	CASSARASGGAEEQYF	TGTGCCAGCAGCGCTCGCGCCAGCGGGGGGGCCGAAGAGCAGTACTTC
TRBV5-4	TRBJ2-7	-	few	CASSHSYEQYF	TGTGCCAGCAGCCACTCCTACGAGCAGTACTTC
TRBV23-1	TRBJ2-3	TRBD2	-	CASSQGGADTQYF	TGCGCCAGCAGTCAGGGAGGGGCAGATACGCAGTATTTT
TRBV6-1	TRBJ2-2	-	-	CASRKESGELFF	TGTGCCAGCAGAAAAGAATCCGGGGAGCTGTTTTTT
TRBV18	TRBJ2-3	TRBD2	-	CASSGLAGADTQYF	TGTGCCAGCTCCGGACTAGCGGGAGCGGATACGCAGTATTTT
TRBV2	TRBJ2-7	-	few	CASIREYEQYF	TGTGCCAGCATTAGGGAGTACGAGCAGTACTTC
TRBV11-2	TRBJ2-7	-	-	CASSLVRGRPYEQYF	TGTGCCAGCAGCTTAGTACGTGGGAGACCCTACGAGCAGTACTTC
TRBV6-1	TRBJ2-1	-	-	CASSAERYQYNEQFF	TGTGCCAGCAGCGCTGAACGCTATCAGTACAATGAGCAGTTCTTC
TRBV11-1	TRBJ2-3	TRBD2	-	CASSPDTGLVTDTQYF	TGTGCCAGCAGCCCAGATACGGGACTAGTGACAGATACGCAGTATTTT
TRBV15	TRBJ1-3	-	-	CATSRGTPQGNTIYF	TGTGCCACCAGCAGAGGGACACCTCAAGGAAACACCATATATTTT
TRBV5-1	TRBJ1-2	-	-	CASSLSQIYGYTF	TGCGCCAGCAGCTTAAGTCAGATCTATGGCTACACCTTC
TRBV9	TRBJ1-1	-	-	CASSVDGMNTEAFF	TGTGCCAGCAGCGTAGACGGTATGAACACTGAAGCTTTCTTT
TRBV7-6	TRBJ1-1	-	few	CASSPRVNTEAFF	TGTGCCAGCAGCCCAAGGGTGAACACTGAAGCTTTCTTT
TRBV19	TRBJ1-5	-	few	CASQQGNQPQHF	TGTGCCAGTCAACAGGGCAATCAGCCCCAGCATTTT